These 23 T cell receptor beta chains originate from one sample sequenced in a study of cytomegalovirus exposure and HLA in healthy donors. PCR amplification relied on 60 Vbeta primers (plus 13 Jbeta primers). TCRdb's table, derived via immunoSEQ multiplex PCR, lists solely in-frame clones and lacks some. Among 200,000 to 250,000 clones listed, around 89% were seen once. Sequences were obtained from PBMCs. Source of these receptors: a young woman in good health and CMV-seronegative.

The chain couples TRBV4-3 to TRBJ1-3, with 9 positions matching TRBD1. The germline V gene has CDR1 LGHNA and CDR2 YSLEER. CDR3 length equals 15 residues. Trimming removed 1 base from V and 7 bases from J; junction bases left unmatched: 5. CDR3 sequence reads: CASSQAGTGSNTIYF. The CDR3 DNA sequence: TGCGCCAGCAGCCAAGCCGGGACAGGGAGTAACACCATATATTTT.

CDR3 DNA sequence: TGTGCCAGCATCCTTGCAGGGGCACCGAACACCGGGGAGCTGTTTTTT. Amino acid sequence: CASILAGAPNTGELFF. The chain carries TRBV7-9 and TRBJ2-2; D perhaps matches TRBD1 (6 bases). The CDR3 has 16 residues. V lost 7 bases to trimming and J lost 0 bases, with 15 bases between them. The germline gives CDR1 SEHNR, CDR2 FQNEAQ (reference sequence).

The J gene is TRBJ1-2, the V gene TRBV10-2; D possibly corresponds to TRBD1 (6 bases). V lost 0 bases to trimming and J lost 3 bases, with 11 bases between them. Germline V gives CDR1 WSHSY, CDR2 SAAADI. The CDR3 is 15 amino acids. CDR3 DNA sequence: TGCGCCAGCAGTGAGTCCAACAGGGCATACTATGGCTACACCTTC. This encodes CASSESNRAYYGYTF.

This clone was counted between two and nine times. V is TRBV7-9 and J is TRBJ1-4; the match to TRBD1 covers 7 bases. Germline V gives CDR1 SEHNR, CDR2 FQNEAQ (reference sequence). This CDR3 is built from 18 residues. J was trimmed by 3 bases and V by 5 bases; bases with no gene match: 15. CDR3 sequence reads: CASSPEDRARFPNEKLFF. The CDR3 nucleotides are TGTGCCAGCAGCCCAGAAGACAGGGCCCGCTTCCCTAATGAAAAACTGTTTTTT.

This clone was seen once. The V call is TRBV6-1, the J call TRBJ2-3; D may be TRBD2 (6 bases). CDR1 is MNHNS, CDR2 SASEGT, per germline. This CDR3 has 14 amino acids. The ends were cut back, 5 bases at V and 2 bases at J, with 11 bases in the middle. CDR3 amino acids: CASSSGTSTDTQYF. CDR3 sequence (DNA): TGTGCCAGCAGTTCCGGGACTTCCACAGATACGCAGTATTTT.

The chain links TRBV4-2 to TRBJ2-1; maybe TRBD2 (6 bases). The CDR3 is 14 residues long. Per germline, CDR1 LGHNA and CDR2 YNFKEQ. Trimming pared 4 bases from V and 10 bases from J, leaving 17 bases between. The CDR3 is CASSPLRDGGEQFF. In nucleotides, the CDR3 is TGTGCCAGCAGCCCCCTAAGGGATGGGGGGGAGCAGTTCTTC.

CDR3 coding DNA: TGTGCCAGCAGCTTCACAGGGGACGACGAGCAGTACTTC. It translates to CASSFTGDDEQYF. The J gene is TRBJ2-7, the V gene TRBV5-4, with TRBD1 matching 7 bases. Germline-derived CDR1 and CDR2 are SGHNT and YYREEE (reference sequence). This CDR3 has 13 residues. V was clipped by 2 bases and J by 5 bases; unmatched bases: 4.

The rearrangement joins TRBV5-5 to TRBJ2-2; 9 bases fit TRBD1. The CDR3 loop spans 15 amino acids. Trimming took 3 bases from V and 4 from J; bases not matched to a gene: 4. Germline V gene lookup returns CDR1 SGHKS and CDR2 YYEKEE (reference sequence). CDR3 in amino acids: CASSYQDRGTGELFF. As DNA, the CDR3 is TGTGCCAGCAGCTACCAGGACAGGGGCACCGGGGAGCTGTTTTTT.

The chain recombines TRBV5-1 with TRBJ2-7; 7 bases are a match to TRBD2. CDR3 length: 16 residues. Germline V gives CDR1 SGHRS, CDR2 YFSETQ. J was trimmed by 0 bases and V by 0 bases; bases with no gene match: 6. The CDR3 spells CASSLGRTRSSYEQYF. As DNA, the CDR3 is TGCGCCAGCAGCTTGGGCAGGACTAGGAGCTCCTACGAGCAGTACTTC.

The chain uses TRBV19 and TRBJ2-2; 12 bases are shared with TRBD2. The CDR3 runs to 15 residues. Trimming cost V 3 bases and J 6 bases; bases outside gene matches: 2. CDR1 and CDR2 from the germline V gene are LNHDA and SQIVND (reference sequence). The CDR3: CASSILAGGPGELFF. The CDR3 DNA follows: TGTGCCAGTAGTATTCTAGCGGGGGGGCCCGGGGAGCTGTTTTTT.

There are a few counts of this clone. The chain uses TRBV6-5 and TRBJ2-7; D perhaps matches TRBD2 (5 bases). This CDR3 spans 12 amino acids. The V gene lost 0 bases and the J gene lost 5 bases, with 5 bases spanning the gap. CDR1 MNHEY and CDR2 SVGAGI come from the germline V gene. CDR3 amino acids: CASSYSRDEQYF. CDR3 sequence (DNA): TGTGCCAGCAGTTACTCGAGGGACGAGCAGTACTTC.

The chain employs TRBV5-1 and TRBJ1-5; D gene ambiguous. Germline assignment: CDR1 SGHRS and CDR2 YFSETQ. The CDR3 spans 14 residues. Trimming cost V 3 bases and J 4 bases, with 11 bases left between them. DNA of the CDR3: TGCGCCAGCAGCTCGCAAGACTGGAATCAGCCCCAGCATTTT. Residues: CASSSQDWNQPQHF.

The rearrangement links TRBV5-5 to TRBJ2-6; D ambiguous. The V and J ends lost 4 bases and 0 bases respectively, with 8 bases between them. CDR1 is SGHKS and CDR2 is YYEKEE in the germline V gene (reference sequence). The CDR3 has 15 amino acids. CDR3 sequence: CASSVILSGANVLTF. As DNA, the CDR3 is TGTGCCAGCAGCGTAATACTCTCTGGGGCCAACGTCCTGACTTTC.

This rearrangement joins TRBV6-5 to TRBJ2-7, with D maybe TRBD1 (5 bases). The V gene's germline CDR1 is MNHEY and CDR2 SVGAGI. The CDR3 has 15 residues. The V gene lost 3 bases and the J gene lost 2 bases, with 14 bases spanning the gap. Written as DNA, the CDR3 is TGTGCCAGCAGTTATACCCAGGGTAAACCCTACGAGCAGTACTTC. Its protein product is CASSYTQGKPYEQYF.

This rearrangement joins TRBV7-2 to TRBJ1-1, with a weak D call TRBD1 (6 bases). This CDR3 region has 16 residues. The V gene lost 5 bases and the J gene lost 4 bases, with 20 bases spanning the gap. Germline lookup yields CDR1 SGHTA and CDR2 FQGNSA. Here the CDR3 reads CASSRGGAGGGTEAFF. The CDR3 DNA sequence: TGTGCCAGCAGCCGGGGGGGGGCTGGGGGTGGCACTGAAGCTTTCTTT.

V usage is TRBV2 and J usage is TRBJ1-2, with D unclear. Looked up from germline, CDR1 is SNHLY and CDR2 is FYNNEI. The CDR3 is made up of 11 amino acids. V dropped 2 bases and J dropped 7 bases, with 5 bases sitting between them. As DNA, the CDR3 is TGTGCCAGCAGTGAATTCTTTGGCTACACCTTC. It is translated as CASSEFFGYTF.

This clone was detected once. The chain couples TRBV7-9 to TRBJ2-3, with 8 bases fitting TRBD2. V was clipped by 5 bases and J by 2 bases; unmatched bases: 15. The germline V gene encodes CDR1 SEHNR and CDR2 FQNEAQ (reference sequence). This CDR3 is 18 amino acids long. CDR3 bases: TGTGCCAGCAGCCCGATGGGGGCCTTAGCGGGGAACACAGATACGCAGTATTTT. It codes for CASSPMGALAGNTDTQYF. Filled out from reference TRBV7-9 and TRBJ2-3, the complete variable domain reads DTGVSQNPRHKITKRGQNVTFRCDPISEHNRLYWYRQTLGQGPEFLTYFQNEAQLEKSRLLSDRFSAERPKGSFSTLEIQRTEQGDSAMYLCASSPMGALAGNTDTQYFGPGTRLTVL.

The chain is built from TRBV5-4 and TRBJ2-1, with 7 bases lining up with TRBD1. CDR3 length: 15 residues. The V segment lost 0 bases and the J segment 4 bases; nucleotides outside the gene matches: 4. Germline V gene data show CDR1 as SGHNT and CDR2 as YYREEE (reference sequence). CDR3 bases: TGTGCCAGCAGCTTGGTGGGGACAGCGTACAATGAGCAGTTCTTC. Protein: CASSLVGTAYNEQFF.

CDR3 in DNA: TGTGCCAGCAGCACCTGGGGAGTCCGGGACAGGGGCTACGAGCAGTACTTC. It yields the protein CASSTWGVRDRGYEQYF. This sequence joins TRBV7-2 and TRBJ2-5; 10 bases align to TRBD1. The J call may be mistaken, given a closer DNA end match to TRBJ2-7. This CDR3 comprises 17 residues. Per germline, CDR1 SGHTA and CDR2 FQGNSA.

The chain couples TRBV2 to TRBJ2-7, with a tentative D call TRBD2 (7 bases). Germline V lookup: CDR1 SNHLY, CDR2 FYNNEI. The CDR3 consists of 15 residues. Between the trimmed V and J ends, which lost 6 bases and 10 bases, there was a span of 25 bases. The CDR3 region is CASSLKGGKLREQYF. CDR3 sequence (DNA): TGTGCCAGCAGCCTGAAGGGGGGGAAACTACGAGAACAGTACTTC.

The gene calls are TRBV7-2 and TRBJ2-3, with TRBD1 matching over 9 bases. CDR1 and CDR2 (germline): SGHTA, FQGNSA. The CDR3 length is 15 residues. The ends lost 5 bases at V and 6 bases at J; junction bases unmatched: 9. The CDR3 coding sequence is TGTGCCAGCAGCGCACGGACAGGGGCGTGGGATACGCAGTATTTT. Protein sequence: CASSARTGAWDTQYF.

The chain couples TRBV7-2 to TRBJ2-4; 11 nucleotides match TRBD1. The CDR3 is 17 amino acids. In germline, CDR1 is SGHTA, CDR2 FQGNSA. The trim removed 1 base at V and 0 bases at J, leaving 2 bases unmatched. In DNA form, the CDR3 reads TGTGCCAGCAGCTTAGGAGGGACAGGGGGAGCCAAAAACATTCAGTACTTC. This gives the protein CASSLGGTGGAKNIQYF.

The V call is TRBV7-2, the J call TRBJ2-1; TRBD1 agrees at 10 bases. Per the germline V gene, CDR1 is SGHTA and CDR2 is FQGNSA. V lost 3 bases, J lost 2 bases, and 1 base stayed unmatched. The CDR3 covers 15 residues. The CDR3 sequence is CASSFGQGAYNEQFF. In DNA, the CDR3 is TGTGCCAGCAGCTTCGGACAGGGGGCCTACAATGAGCAGTTCTTC.